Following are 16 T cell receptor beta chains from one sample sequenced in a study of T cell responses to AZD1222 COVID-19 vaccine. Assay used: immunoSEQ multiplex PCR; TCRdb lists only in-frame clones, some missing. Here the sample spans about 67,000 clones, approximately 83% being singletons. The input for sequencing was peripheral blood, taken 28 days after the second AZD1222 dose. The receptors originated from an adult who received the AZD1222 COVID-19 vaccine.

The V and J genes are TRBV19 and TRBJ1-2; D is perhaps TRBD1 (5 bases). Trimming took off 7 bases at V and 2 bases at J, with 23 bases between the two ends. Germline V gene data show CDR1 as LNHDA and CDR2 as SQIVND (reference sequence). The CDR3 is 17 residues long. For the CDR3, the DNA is TGTGCCAGTACCCCTGTATTAGGGGAAGGGGACAACTATGGCTACACCTTC. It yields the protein CASTPVLGEGDNYGYTF.

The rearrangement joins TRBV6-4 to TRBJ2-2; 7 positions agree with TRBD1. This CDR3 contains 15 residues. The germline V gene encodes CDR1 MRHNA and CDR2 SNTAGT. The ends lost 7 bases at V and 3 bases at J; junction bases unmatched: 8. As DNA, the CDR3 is TGTGCCAGCACCCCAGACGGGACAGACACCGGGGAGCTGTTTTTT. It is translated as CASTPDGTDTGELFF.

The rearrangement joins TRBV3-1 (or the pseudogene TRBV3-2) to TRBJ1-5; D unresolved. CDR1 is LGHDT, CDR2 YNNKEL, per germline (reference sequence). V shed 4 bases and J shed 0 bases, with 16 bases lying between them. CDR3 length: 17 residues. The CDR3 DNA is TGTGCCAGCAGCCGAACCGGGCAGCCTTATAGCAATCAGCCCCAGCATTTT. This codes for CASSRTGQPYSNQPQHF.

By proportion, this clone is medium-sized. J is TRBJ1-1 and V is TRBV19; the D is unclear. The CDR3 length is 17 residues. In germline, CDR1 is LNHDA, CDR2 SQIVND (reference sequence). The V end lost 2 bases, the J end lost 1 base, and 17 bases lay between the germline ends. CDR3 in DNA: TGTGCCAGTAGTATAAGCGGAAAAAAGCTCTCGAACACTGAAGCTTTCTTT. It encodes CASSISGKKLSNTEAFF. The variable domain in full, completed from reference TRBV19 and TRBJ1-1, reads DGGITQSPKYLFRKEGQNVTLSCEQNLNHDAMYWYRQDPGQGLRLIYYSQIVNDFQKGDIAEGYSVSREKKESFPLTVTSAQKNPTAFYLCASSISGKKLSNTEAFFGQGTRLTVV.

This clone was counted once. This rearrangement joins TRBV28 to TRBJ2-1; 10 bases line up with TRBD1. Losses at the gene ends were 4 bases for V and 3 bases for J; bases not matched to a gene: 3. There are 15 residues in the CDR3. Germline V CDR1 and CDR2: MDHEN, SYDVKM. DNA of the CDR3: TGTGCCAGCAGTTCCGGGACAGGGGACTACAATGAGCAGTTCTTC. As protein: CASSSGTGDYNEQFF. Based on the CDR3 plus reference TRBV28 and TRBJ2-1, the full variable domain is DVKVTQSSRYLVKRTGEKVFLECVQDMDHENMFWYRQDPGLGLRLIYFSYDVKMKEKGDIPEGYSVSREKKERFSLILESASTNQTSMYLCASSSGTGDYNEQFFGPGTRLTVL.

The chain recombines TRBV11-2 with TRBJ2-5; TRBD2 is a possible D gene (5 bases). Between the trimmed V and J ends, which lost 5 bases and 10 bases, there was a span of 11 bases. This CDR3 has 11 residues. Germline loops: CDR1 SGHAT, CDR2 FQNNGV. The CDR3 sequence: CASSPGLFQYF. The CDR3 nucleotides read TGTGCCAGCAGCCCAGGACTGTTCCAGTACTTC.

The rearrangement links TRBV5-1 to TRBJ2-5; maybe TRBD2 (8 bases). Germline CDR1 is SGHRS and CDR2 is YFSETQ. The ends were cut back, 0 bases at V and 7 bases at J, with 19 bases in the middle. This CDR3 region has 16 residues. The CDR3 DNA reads TGCGCCAGCAGCTTGGCCCCGGGAGGGGGCGAAGGGACCCAGTACTTC. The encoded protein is CASSLAPGGGEGTQYF.

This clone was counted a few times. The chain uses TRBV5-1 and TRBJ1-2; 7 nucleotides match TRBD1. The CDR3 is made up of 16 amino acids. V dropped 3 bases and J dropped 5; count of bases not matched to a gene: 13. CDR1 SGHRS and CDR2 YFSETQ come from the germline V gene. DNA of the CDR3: TGCGCCAGCAGCTCCCGACAGCCTAGGGGGCTTTATGGCTACACCTTC. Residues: CASSSRQPRGLYGYTF.

This CDR3 is CASRSGGDEKLFF. The CDR3 bases are TGTGCCAGCAGATCTGGTGGGGATGAAAAACTGTTTTTT. The chain has TRBV4-2 and TRBJ1-4; D is unclear. The CDR3 extends over 13 amino acids. CDR1 and CDR2 (germline): LGHNA, YNFKEQ. V was cut by 6 bases and J by 6 bases, with 11 bases left in between.

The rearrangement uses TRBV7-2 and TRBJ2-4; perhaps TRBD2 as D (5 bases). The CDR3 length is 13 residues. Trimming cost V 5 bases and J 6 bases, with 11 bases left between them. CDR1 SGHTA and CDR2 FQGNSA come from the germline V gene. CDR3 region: CASSPPRGNIQYF. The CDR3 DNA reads TGTGCCAGCAGCCCACCTCGGGGAAACATTCAGTACTTC.

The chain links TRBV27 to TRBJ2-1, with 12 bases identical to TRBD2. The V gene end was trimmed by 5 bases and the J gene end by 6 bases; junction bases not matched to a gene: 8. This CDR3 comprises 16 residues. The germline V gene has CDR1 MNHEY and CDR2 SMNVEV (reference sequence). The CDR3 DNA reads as TGTGCCAGCAGTCACAGACTAGCGGGAGCCGGCAATGAGCAGTTCTTC. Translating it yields CASSHRLAGAGNEQFF.

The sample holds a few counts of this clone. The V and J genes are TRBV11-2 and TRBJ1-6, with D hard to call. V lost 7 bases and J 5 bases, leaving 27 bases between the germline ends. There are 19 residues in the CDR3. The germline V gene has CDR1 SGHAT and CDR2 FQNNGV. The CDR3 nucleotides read TGTGCCAGCACCACGAAGATAAGGGAGAGGGCTTGGGATAATTCACCCCTCCACTTT. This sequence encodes CASTTKIRERAWDNSPLHF.

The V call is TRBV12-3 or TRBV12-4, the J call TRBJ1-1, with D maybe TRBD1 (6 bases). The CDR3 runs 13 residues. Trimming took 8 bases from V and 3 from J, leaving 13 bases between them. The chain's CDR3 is CASGRQAHTEAFF. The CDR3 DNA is TGTGCCAGCGGTCGACAGGCCCACACTGAAGCTTTCTTT.

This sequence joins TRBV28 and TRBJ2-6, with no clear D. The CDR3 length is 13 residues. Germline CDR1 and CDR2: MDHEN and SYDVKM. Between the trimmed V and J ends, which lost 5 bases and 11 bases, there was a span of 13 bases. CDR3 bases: TGTGCCAGCAGTCTCCCGTTGGCGTACGTCCTGACTTTC. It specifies CASSLPLAYVLTF.

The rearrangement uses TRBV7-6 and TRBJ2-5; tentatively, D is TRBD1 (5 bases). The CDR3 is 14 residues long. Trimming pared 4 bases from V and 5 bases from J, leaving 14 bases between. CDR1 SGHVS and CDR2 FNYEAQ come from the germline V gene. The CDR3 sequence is CASSSPQGKETQYF. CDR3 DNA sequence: TGTGCCAGCAGCTCCCCCCAGGGCAAGGAGACCCAGTACTTC.

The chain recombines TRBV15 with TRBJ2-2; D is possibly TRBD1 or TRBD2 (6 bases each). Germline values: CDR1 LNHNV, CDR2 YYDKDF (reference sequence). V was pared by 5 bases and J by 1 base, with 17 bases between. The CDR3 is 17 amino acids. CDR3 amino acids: CATSPLTGAGNTGELFF. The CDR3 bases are TGTGCCACCAGCCCTCTCACGGGGGCCGGGAACACCGGGGAGCTGTTTTTT.